These 29 T cell receptor beta chains were all obtained from the same sample, sequenced in a study of T cell repertoires in cytomegalovirus infection. No cognate antigen is known for these TCRs. TCRdb re-called the reads with MiXCR, one entry per CDR3 protein. The repertoire consists of approximately 140,000 distinct CDR3 sequences, with roughly 25% occurring once and the leading ten covering roughly 33%. The sample taken for sequencing was PBMCs, sequenced either directly or after in vitro stimulation (not recorded which). These receptors all come from a human donor in good health (CMV status not recorded). Some clones in this sample may be carry-over from other donors' samples.

The chain is built from TRBV28 and TRBJ2-7; D may be TRBD1 or TRBD2 (6 bases each). V shed 8 bases and J shed 6 bases, with 17 bases lying between them. Germline values: CDR1 MDHEN, CDR2 SYDVKM. This CDR3 comprises 13 residues. The CDR3 DNA reads TGTGCCAGCGTGCCCGGGGGCTCCGGCGAGCAGTACTTC. It is translated as CASVPGGSGEQYF.

The V call is TRBV9, the J call TRBJ2-1; 7 nucleotides line up with TRBD2. Germline V gives CDR1 SGDLS, CDR2 YYNGEE. V dropped 2 bases and J dropped 2; count of bases not matched to a gene: 16. This CDR3 contains 19 residues. The CDR3 sequence is CASSVEAGFGPRPYNEQFF. CDR3 DNA sequence: TGTGCCAGCAGCGTTGAAGCGGGATTTGGCCCGCGCCCCTACAATGAGCAGTTCTTC.

This clonotype has a count of ten or more. This sequence joins TRBV7-6 and TRBJ2-2; the match to TRBD2 covers 9 bases. Unmatched junction bases numbered 5, after V lost 2 bases and J lost 4 bases. The CDR3 has 16 residues. The germline V gene has CDR1 SGHVS and CDR2 FNYEAQ. The CDR3 loop is CASSLPSGIVTGELFF. The CDR3 DNA reads as TGTGCCAGCAGCTTACCTAGCGGGATTGTCACCGGGGAGCTGTTTTTT.

This clonotype was observed a few times. This chain joins TRBV11-2 and TRBJ1-1; TRBD1 might be the D (6 bases). Trimming took off 3 bases at V and 4 bases at J, with 18 bases between the two ends. This CDR3 is 16 amino acids long. CDR1 and CDR2 (germline): SGHAT, FQNNGV. The DNA of the CDR3 is TGTGCCAGCAGCTTCGGGACACGAAACTTGGGCACTGAAGCTTTCTTT. Translated, it gives CASSFGTRNLGTEAFF.

There are many counts of this clonotype. The rearrangement uses TRBV11-3 and TRBJ1-1; D unclear. The V and J ends lost 1 base and 6 bases respectively, with 15 bases between them. Per germline, CDR1 SGHNT and CDR2 YENEEA. This CDR3 has 15 residues. CDR3 nucleotides: TGTGCCAGCAGCTTAGGCACAGTCTCCCCCTCTGAAGCTTTCTTT. This gives the protein CASSLGTVSPSEAFF.

V gene TRBV7-2 combines with J gene TRBJ1-1; 10 bases agree with TRBD1. This CDR3 has 14 amino acids. The V gene end was trimmed by 5 bases and the J gene end by 4 bases; junction bases not matched to a gene: 4. Germline CDR1 is SGHTA and CDR2 is FQGNSA. In DNA, the CDR3 is TGTGCCAGCAGCGCGGACAGGGGGAGCACTGAAGCTTTCTTT. Translation gives CASSADRGSTEAFF.

This clonotype was observed a few times. The chain couples TRBV28 to TRBJ2-7; D uncertain. V was trimmed by 5 bases and J by 2 bases, leaving 13 bases between them. Germline V CDR1 and CDR2: MDHEN, SYDVKM. CDR3 size: 14 residues. The CDR3 reads CASSLTISTYEQYF. CDR3 nucleotides: TGTGCCAGCAGTCTAACAATTTCAACCTACGAGCAGTACTTC.

This sequence joins TRBV12-3 or TRBV12-4 and TRBJ2-1; 10 nucleotides line up with TRBD2. Trimming at V came to 8 bases and at J to 4 bases, leaving 8 bases not matched to a gene. This CDR3 region has 15 residues. Here the CDR3 DNA reads TGTGCCAGCCTCAAACTAGCGGGGACTTACAATGAGCAGTTCTTC. As protein: CASLKLAGTYNEQFF.

This clonotype was observed a handful of times. This sequence joins TRBV27 and TRBJ1-5; tentatively, D is TRBD1 (5 bases). The V and J ends lost 2 bases and 5 bases respectively, with 10 bases between them. Germline CDR1 is MNHEY and CDR2 is SMNVEV (reference sequence). There are 14 residues in the CDR3. The CDR3 spells CASSLGGGYQPQHF. The CDR3 coding sequence is TGTGCCAGCAGTTTAGGGGGAGGGTATCAGCCCCAGCATTTT.

The sample holds a few counts of this clonotype. The chain is built from TRBV6-1 and TRBJ2-4; the match to TRBD2 covers 11 bases. CDR1 is MNHNS and CDR2 is SASEGT in the germline V gene. Trimming removed 7 bases from V and 9 bases from J; junction bases left unmatched: 8. The CDR3 totals 14 residues. The CDR3 DNA reads TGTGCCAGCACGGTAACTAGCGGGAGTTTCATTCAGTACTTC. Encoded protein: CASTVTSGSFIQYF.

This chain uses TRBV12-3 or TRBV12-4 with TRBJ2-1, with D possibly matching TRBD1 (6 bases). Trimming cost V 3 bases and J 5 bases, with 8 bases left between them. This CDR3 is built from 13 residues. This CDR3 is CASSFRGHNEQFF. In DNA form, the CDR3 reads TGTGCCAGCAGTTTCAGGGGCCACAATGAGCAGTTCTTC.

The V and J genes are TRBV4-2 and TRBJ1-2; no definite D call. The V end was cut by 0 bases, the J end by 5 bases, with 10 bases between. Germline CDR1 is LGHNA and CDR2 is YNFKEQ. This CDR3 is built from 14 residues. Written as DNA, the CDR3 is TGTGCCAGCAGCCAAGATCGGCAGGTATATGGCTACACCTTC. Translated, it gives CASSQDRQVYGYTF.

In this sample, this clonotype turned up many times. The rearrangement links TRBV7-2 to TRBJ2-7; D is unclear. This CDR3 has 11 residues. Looked up from germline, CDR1 is SGHTA and CDR2 is FQGNSA. The germline V and J ends were trimmed by 5 bases and 2 bases, with 4 bases remaining between them. The CDR3 reads CASSAPYEQYF. The CDR3 DNA reads TGTGCCAGCAGCGCACCCTACGAGCAGTACTTC.

This clonotype has a count of ten or more. The chain has TRBV7-9 and TRBJ1-6; D gene uncertain. Deletions cut 1 base from V and 9 bases from J, with 10 bases between. The CDR3 has 14 amino acids. CDR1 and CDR2 from the germline V gene are SEHNR and FQNEAQ (reference sequence). CDR3 residues: CASSLVPRRSPLHF. The CDR3 DNA reads as TGTGCCAGCAGCTTAGTTCCAAGGCGTTCACCCCTCCACTTT.

Ten or more counts support this clonotype. The chain links TRBV7-8 to TRBJ1-2, with 9 bases identical to TRBD1. Germline lookup yields CDR1 SGHVS and CDR2 FQNEAQ. This CDR3 comprises 13 residues. Trimming cost V 5 bases and J 6 bases; bases outside gene matches: 4. The CDR3 spells CASSHRTGDGYTF. The CDR3, as DNA: TGTGCCAGCAGCCACCGGACAGGGGATGGCTACACCTTC.

This chain's CDR3 is CASSLLAGVDTQYF. For the CDR3, the DNA is TGTGCCAGCAGCCTGCTAGCGGGAGTAGATACGCAGTATTTT. J is TRBJ2-3 and V is TRBV5-5, with TRBD2 matching over 10 bases. The CDR3 runs to 14 residues. With V trimmed by 4 bases and J by 5 bases, 4 bases remained unmatched. Looked up from germline, CDR1 is SGHKS and CDR2 is YYEKEE (reference sequence).

The chain uses TRBV29-1 and TRBJ1-2, with a weak D call TRBD1 (5 bases). In germline, CDR1 is SQVTM, CDR2 ANQGSEA. CDR3 length: 14 residues. CDR3 sequence (DNA): TGCAGTAGCAAAACAGGTTCCCCTAACTATGGCTACACCTTC. Protein sequence: CSSKTGSPNYGYTF.

This CDR3 reads CASSYHTGTGKGYEQYV. DNA of the CDR3: TGTGCCAGCAGTTACCATACCGGGACAGGGAAGGGGTACGAGCAGTACGTC. This chain connects TRBV6-5 to TRBJ2-7; 9 bases fit TRBD1. This CDR3 region has 17 residues. Per the germline V gene, CDR1 is MNHEY and CDR2 is SVGAGI. V was clipped by 2 bases and J by 4 bases; unmatched bases: 12.

Many counts were recorded for this clonotype. CDR3 DNA sequence: TGTGCCAGCAGCTTAGCAACGGCTTCGCCAAAATCGGGCTACACCTTC. Translation: CASSLATASPKSGYTF. This sequence joins TRBV7-2 and TRBJ1-2; D is unresolved. The CDR3 loop spans 16 amino acids. CDR1 is SGHTA, CDR2 FQGNSA, per germline. V gave up 0 bases and J gave up 8 bases, with 19 bases separating them.

This clonotype was detected many times. The chain couples TRBV7-2 to TRBJ2-5; TRBD2 agrees at 10 bases. Germline V lookup: CDR1 SGHTA, CDR2 FQGNSA. This CDR3 is 13 amino acids long. The J segment lost 4 bases and the V segment lost 4 bases, leaving 0 bases of the junction unmatched. The DNA for the CDR3 is TGTGCCAGCAGCTCTAGCGGGAGAGAGACCCAGTACTTC. It specifies CASSSSGRETQYF.

This clonotype was counted between two and nine times. The chain couples TRBV6-2 or TRBV6-3 to TRBJ2-7; 11 bases map to TRBD2. J gave up 3 bases and V 2 bases, and 15 bases lay outside the gene matches. This CDR3 spans 19 amino acids. In germline, CDR1 is MNHEY, CDR2 SVGEGT. CDR3 sequence: CASSYHLLAGATSYYEQYF. Here the CDR3 DNA reads TGTGCCAGCAGTTACCACCTACTAGCGGGAGCCACCTCTTACTACGAGCAGTACTTC.

The rearrangement uses TRBV6-1 and TRBJ2-4, with 8 bases lining up with TRBD1. Trimming cost V 5 bases and J 6 bases; bases outside gene matches: 3. Germline CDR1 MNHNS, CDR2 SASEGT. The CDR3 consists of 13 residues. The CDR3 region is CASSHTGGNIQYF. As DNA, the CDR3 is TGTGCCAGCAGTCATACAGGGGGAAACATTCAGTACTTC.

This chain connects TRBV19 to TRBJ1-1; the D gene is possibly TRBD1 (5 bases). V gave up 5 bases and J gave up 1 base, with 14 bases separating them. CDR3 length: 15 residues. CDR1 and CDR2 from the germline V gene are LNHDA and SQIVND (reference sequence). As DNA, the CDR3 is TGTGCCAGTAGTTCCGGGGCAGTAAAGAACACTGAAGCTTTCTTT. This gives the protein CASSSGAVKNTEAFF.

Only a few counts were recorded for this clonotype. The V gene is TRBV6-2 or TRBV6-3, the J gene TRBJ2-1; TRBD2 agrees at 7 bases. The germline V gene has CDR1 MNHEY and CDR2 SVGEGT. The CDR3 has 15 amino acids. V lost 6 bases and J lost 4; bases outside the gene matches: 9. The CDR3 sequence is CASSSSQAGYNEQFF. Written as DNA, the CDR3 is TGTGCCAGCAGCTCATCCCAAGCGGGATACAATGAGCAGTTCTTC.

CDR3 in amino acids: CASSLEGLTIYNEQFF. The DNA for the CDR3 is TGTGCCAGCAGCTTGGAAGGGCTGACCATCTACAATGAGCAGTTCTTC. The chain recombines TRBV5-8 with TRBJ2-1; D gene ambiguous. Trimming pared 0 bases from V and 3 bases from J, leaving 13 bases between. This CDR3 region has 16 residues. CDR1 is SGHTS, CDR2 YDEGEE, per germline.

This clonotype was seen a few times. The chain employs TRBV12-3 or TRBV12-4 and TRBJ2-1, with D perhaps assigned TRBD1 or TRBD2 (5 bases each). V was shortened by 4 bases and J by 12 bases, with 10 bases between the two germline ends. The CDR3 runs 11 residues. This CDR3 reads CASSYSGTQFF. CDR3 nucleotides: TGTGCCAGCAGTTATTCCGGGACGCAGTTCTTC.

V and J are TRBV27 and TRBJ2-5; TRBD1 might be the D (6 bases). This CDR3 has 14 residues. Trimming took 6 bases from V and 3 from J, leaving 14 bases between them. Germline V CDR1 and CDR2: MNHEY, SMNVEV (reference sequence). The CDR3 loop is CASSPRDIKETQYF. For the CDR3, the DNA is TGTGCCAGCAGCCCACGGGACATAAAAGAGACCCAGTACTTC.

This clonotype was seen a few times. V usage is TRBV7-8 and J usage is TRBJ2-1; D is possibly TRBD1 or TRBD2 (6 bases each). The length of the CDR3 is 14 residues. Germline loops: CDR1 SGHVS, CDR2 FQNEAQ. Between the trimmed V and J ends, which lost 5 bases and 5 bases, there was a span of 13 bases. As DNA, the CDR3 is TGTGCCAGCAGCCCGAGGGGGGTGGACAATGAGCAGTTCTTC. Protein sequence: CASSPRGVDNEQFF.

The genes are TRBV6-2 or TRBV6-3 and TRBJ1-5, with a weak D call TRBD1 (6 bases). CDR1 and CDR2 (germline): MNHEY, SVGEGT. V lost 6 bases to trimming and J lost 3 bases, with 12 bases between them. CDR3 size: 14 residues. The CDR3 protein is CASRRQGHNQPQHF. For the CDR3, the DNA is TGTGCCAGCAGGCGCCAGGGGCACAATCAGCCCCAGCATTTT.